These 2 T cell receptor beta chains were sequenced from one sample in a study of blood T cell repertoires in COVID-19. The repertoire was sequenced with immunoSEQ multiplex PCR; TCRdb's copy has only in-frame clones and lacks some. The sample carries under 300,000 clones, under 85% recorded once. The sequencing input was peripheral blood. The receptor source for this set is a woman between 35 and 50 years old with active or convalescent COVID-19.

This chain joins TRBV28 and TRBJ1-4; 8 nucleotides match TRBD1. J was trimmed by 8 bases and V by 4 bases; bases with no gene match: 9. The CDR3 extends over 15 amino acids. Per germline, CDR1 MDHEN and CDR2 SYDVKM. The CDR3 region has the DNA TGTGCCAGCAGTTCCTGGACAGGGAGAAGAGAAAAACTGTTTTTT. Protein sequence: CASSSWTGRREKLFF.

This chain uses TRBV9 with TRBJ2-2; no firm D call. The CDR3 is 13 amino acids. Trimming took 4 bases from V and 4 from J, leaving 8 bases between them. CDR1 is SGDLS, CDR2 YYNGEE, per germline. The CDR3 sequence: CASSSQSTGELFF. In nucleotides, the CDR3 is TGTGCCAGCAGCTCTCAGTCCACCGGGGAGCTGTTTTTT.